This T cell receptor beta chain was profiled in a study of T-cell memory formation after mild COVID-19. Findings and caveats of the study: Clones contracting across day 15 to 85 had a balanced CD4/CD8 profile; later expanding clones leaned CD4+. A second wave of clones peaked on day 37, and their SARS-CoV-2 specificity went unconfirmed. Clones that contracted clustered mainly in CM and EM if CD4+ and in EMRA if CD8+. Pre-infection memory harbored some responding clones, suggesting cross-reactive memory joined.

From the 5' RACE reads, TCRdb called clonotypes with MiXCR, one entry per CDR3 protein. The data hold around 340,000 distinct CDR3 sequences, with roughly an eighth observed a single time. In the case of this clonotype: What it binds is unknown.

The CDR3 spans 13 residues. V was shortened by 5 bases and J by 1 base, with 9 bases between the two germline ends. Germline CDR1 reads PRHDT; CDR2 reads FYEKMQ (reference sequence). This TCR was sampled from a man between 18 and 35 years old who had mild COVID-19 (a few samples of this study predate the infection). Cell type and time point are not known. The sample taken for sequencing was PBMCs or a T cell subset sorted from them (not recorded which). V and J are TRBV13 and TRBJ2-7; TRBD1 might be the D (5 bases). CDR3 bases: TGTGCCAGCAGCCGGACATTTTCCTACGAGCAGTACTTC. Amino acid sequence: CASSRTFSYEQYF.